This T cell receptor beta chain appears in the sequencing data of a study of blood T cell repertoires in COVID-19. For the study at large: COVID-19 samples collected from the United States, Italy and Spain covered acute and convalescent phases.

Germline assignment: CDR1 LGHDT and CDR2 YNNKEL (reference sequence). The ends lost 4 bases at V and 4 bases at J; junction bases unmatched: 3. This CDR3 comprises 13 residues. Methods used by the authors: Reference gene primers were amplified, and this amplification served to estimate nucleated cell counts. The protocol was immunoSEQ multiplex PCR, while the TCRdb copy is restricted to in-frame clones and leaves out a portion. Clonal size and the V and J genes are those of that table, whereas D and trimming came from the DNA. The data contain tens of thousands of clones, 82% of them singletons. The clonotype was recovered from a woman at least 80 years old with acute or convalescent COVID-19. V usage is TRBV3-1 (or the pseudogene TRBV3-2) and J usage is TRBJ2-7; 8 bases map to TRBD2. The sequenced material came from peripheral blood. CDR3 protein: CASSRGGGYEQYF. Here the CDR3 DNA reads TGTGCCAGCAGCCGCGGCGGGGGGTACGAGCAGTACTTC.